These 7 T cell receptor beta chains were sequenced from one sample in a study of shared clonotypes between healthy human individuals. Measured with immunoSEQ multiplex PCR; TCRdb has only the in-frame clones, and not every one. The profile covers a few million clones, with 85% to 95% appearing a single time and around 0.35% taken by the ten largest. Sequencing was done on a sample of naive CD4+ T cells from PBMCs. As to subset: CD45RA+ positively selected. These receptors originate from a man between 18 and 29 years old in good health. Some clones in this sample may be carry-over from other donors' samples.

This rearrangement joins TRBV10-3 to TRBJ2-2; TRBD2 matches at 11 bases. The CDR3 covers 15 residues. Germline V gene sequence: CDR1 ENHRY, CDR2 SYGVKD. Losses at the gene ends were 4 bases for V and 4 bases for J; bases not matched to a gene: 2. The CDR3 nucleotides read TGTGCCATCAGTGGCCTAGCGGGAGGCACCGGGGAGCTGTTTTTT. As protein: CAISGLAGGTGELFF.

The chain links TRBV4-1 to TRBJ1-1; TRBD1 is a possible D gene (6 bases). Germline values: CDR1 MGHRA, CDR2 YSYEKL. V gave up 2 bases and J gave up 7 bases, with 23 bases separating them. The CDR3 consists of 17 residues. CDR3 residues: CASSQPNVGGGGHEAFF. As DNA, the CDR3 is TGCGCCAGCAGCCAACCCAATGTGGGGGGTGGGGGACATGAAGCTTTCTTT.

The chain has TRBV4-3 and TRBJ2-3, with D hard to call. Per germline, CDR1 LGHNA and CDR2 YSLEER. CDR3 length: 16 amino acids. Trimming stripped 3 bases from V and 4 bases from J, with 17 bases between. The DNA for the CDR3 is TGCGCCAGCAGCCAGAGTCAAGGCCAGCGCGCAGATACGCAGTATTTT. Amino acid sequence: CASSQSQGQRADTQYF.

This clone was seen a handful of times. CDR3 DNA sequence: TGTGCCAGCAGTGACTCACAGGGGTACAATGAGCAGTTCTTC. This codes for CASSDSQGYNEQFF. V is TRBV6-4 and J is TRBJ2-1, with 7 bases aligning to TRBD1. Germline-derived CDR1 and CDR2 are MRHNA and SNTAGT. This CDR3 spans 14 amino acids. The trim removed 0 bases at V and 4 bases at J, leaving 0 bases unmatched.

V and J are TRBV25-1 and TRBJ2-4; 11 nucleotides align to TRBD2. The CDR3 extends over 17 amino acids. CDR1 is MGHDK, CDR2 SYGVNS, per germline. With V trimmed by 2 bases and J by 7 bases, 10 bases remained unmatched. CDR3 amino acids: CASSEVGSGRAGNIQYF. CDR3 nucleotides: TGTGCCAGCAGTGAAGTAGGTAGCGGGAGGGCCGGGAACATTCAGTACTTC.

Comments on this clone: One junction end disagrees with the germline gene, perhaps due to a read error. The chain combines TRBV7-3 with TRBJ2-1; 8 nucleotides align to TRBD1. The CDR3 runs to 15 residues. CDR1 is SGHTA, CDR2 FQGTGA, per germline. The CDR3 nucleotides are TGTGCCAGCAGCATAACAGGGGGGCCCTACAATGAGCAGTTCTTC. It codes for CASSITGGPYNEQFF.

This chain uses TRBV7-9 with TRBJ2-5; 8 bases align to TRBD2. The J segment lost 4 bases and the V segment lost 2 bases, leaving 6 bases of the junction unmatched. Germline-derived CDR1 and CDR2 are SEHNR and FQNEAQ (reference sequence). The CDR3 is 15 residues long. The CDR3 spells CASSLRAGGPETQYF. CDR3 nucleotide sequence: TGTGCCAGCAGCTTAAGGGCGGGAGGACCAGAGACCCAGTACTTC.